The 30 T cell receptor beta chains below come from one sample, sequenced in a study of T cells after yellow fever vaccination. One entry per CDR3 protein, called by TCRdb with MiXCR from the 5' RACE reads. The table lists some 48,000 distinct CDR3 sequences, more than 6% of them singletons. The sample here was PBMCs, either bulk or a sorted T-cell subset (CD4+, CD8+, memory, or dextramer-sorted; not recorded which), taken 45 days after the yellow fever booster vaccination. The receptors stem from a young man who received the YFV17D yellow fever vaccine.

This clonotype appeared many times. The V call is TRBV7-9, the J call TRBJ2-3, with D unclear. The CDR3 extends over 12 amino acids. The germline gives CDR1 SEHNR, CDR2 FQNEAQ (reference sequence). The ends were cut back, 1 base at V and 4 bases at J, with 3 bases in the middle. The CDR3 sequence: CASSLEADTQYF. CDR3 bases: TGTGCCAGCAGCTTAGAGGCAGATACGCAGTATTTT.

Ten or more counts support this clonotype. The CDR3 sequence: CASSQSYRTEAFF. CDR3 coding DNA: TGTGCCAGCAGCCAATCGTACAGGACTGAAGCTTTCTTT. V and J are TRBV3-1 and TRBJ1-1; D is possibly TRBD1 (5 bases). V shed 2 bases and J shed 5 bases, with 9 bases lying between them. Germline assignment: CDR1 LGHDT and CDR2 YNNKEL (reference sequence). The CDR3 has 13 amino acids.

The chain is built from TRBV15 and TRBJ2-2, with a weak D call TRBD2 (5 bases). The germline V and J ends were trimmed by 0 bases and 4 bases, with 9 bases remaining between them. Germline-derived CDR1 and CDR2 are LNHNV and YYDKDF (reference sequence). The CDR3 contains 15 residues. The CDR3 is CATSRDEGSTGELFF. As DNA, the CDR3 is TGTGCCACCAGCAGAGATGAGGGAAGCACCGGGGAGCTGTTTTTT.

This clonotype has a count of ten or more. The chain is built from TRBV5-1 and TRBJ1-6; 7 bases line up with TRBD1. There are 15 residues in the CDR3. Germline V gene data show CDR1 as SGHRS and CDR2 as YFSETQ. V lost 0 bases to trimming and J lost 7 bases; unmatched junction nucleotides: 4. CDR3 in DNA: TGCGCCAGCAGCTTGGACAGGGGTGGAAATTCACCCCTCCACTTT. This sequence encodes CASSLDRGGNSPLHF.

This clonotype was picked up a small number of times. J is TRBJ2-5 and V is TRBV5-1, with a weak D call TRBD2 (5 bases). The germline CDR1 and CDR2 sequences are SGHRS and YFSETQ. The CDR3 is 13 residues long. The V end was cut by 1 base, the J end by 3 bases, with 7 bases between. The CDR3 region has the DNA TGCGCCAGCAGCTTGATGCGGGAAGAGACCCAGTACTTC. It is translated as CASSLMREETQYF.

In this sample, this clonotype turned up a few times. A clone one base away is much larger, so this may be a read error. The chain joins TRBV20-1 to TRBJ2-2, with a weak D call TRBD1 (5 bases). The length of the CDR3 is 17 residues. Looked up from germline, CDR1 is DFQATT and CDR2 is SNEGSKA (reference sequence). The CDR3 protein is CCARDPRKGLDTGELFF. The DNA of the CDR3 is TGCTGTGCTAGAGATCCCCGGAAGGGGCTGGACACCGGGGAGCTGTTTTTT.

By share of the sample, this clonotype is medium-sized. The genes are TRBV4-2 and TRBJ1-1; D remains unclear. Germline-derived CDR1 and CDR2 are LGHNA and YNFKEQ. There are 12 residues in the CDR3. V dropped 0 bases and J dropped 3 bases, with 2 bases sitting between them. Written as DNA, the CDR3 is TGTGCCAGCAGCCAAGATGACACTGAAGCTTTCTTT. Translation gives CASSQDDTEAFF.

In its sample, this clonotype was seen many times. The chain combines TRBV19 with TRBJ2-3; 8 bases are shared with TRBD1. This CDR3 is 16 amino acids long. Trimming at V came to 6 bases and at J to 3 bases, leaving 11 bases not matched to a gene. Germline V gene sequence: CDR1 LNHDA, CDR2 SQIVND (reference sequence). CDR3 protein: CASRPSDRGLTDTQYF. In DNA form, the CDR3 reads TGTGCCAGTAGACCCAGCGACAGGGGCCTTACAGATACGCAGTATTTT.

The table lists this clonotype with many counts. This chain joins TRBV7-3 and TRBJ2-1; D call uncertain. CDR3 size: 15 residues. V was trimmed by 6 bases and J by 2 bases, leaving 14 bases between them. Germline lookup yields CDR1 SGHTA and CDR2 FQGTGA. The CDR3 sequence is CASRKNGAPYNEQFF. The CDR3, as DNA: TGTGCCAGCAGGAAAAACGGAGCCCCCTACAATGAGCAGTTCTTC.

The rearrangement uses TRBV12-3 or TRBV12-4 and TRBJ1-2, with a weak D call TRBD1 (6 bases). This CDR3 spans 14 amino acids. Deletions cut 6 bases from V and 7 bases from J, with 18 bases between. Here the CDR3 reads CASRNTGQWPGYTF. The DNA for the CDR3 is TGTGCCAGCAGGAACACGGGACAATGGCCTGGCTACACCTTC.

Many counts were recorded for this clonotype. The rearrangement links TRBV3-1 to TRBJ2-6; unclear D gene. The CDR3 is 15 amino acids. Looked up from germline, CDR1 is LGHDT and CDR2 is YNNKEL (reference sequence). The V and J ends lost 2 bases and 1 base respectively, with 6 bases between them. In nucleotides, the CDR3 is TGTGCCAGCAGCCAATCCCGTTCTGGGGCCAACGTCCTGACTTTC. This encodes CASSQSRSGANVLTF.

V is TRBV3-1 and J is TRBJ1-3; TRBD1 is a possible D gene (6 bases). The V gene's germline CDR1 is LGHDT and CDR2 YNNKEL (reference sequence). CDR3 length: 17 amino acids. Trimming removed 0 bases at V and 0 bases at J, with 12 bases between. DNA of the CDR3: TGTGCCAGCAGCCAAGAGATCGGACAGATCTCTGGAAACACCATATATTTT. Protein product: CASSQEIGQISGNTIYF.

This clonotype turned up a few times. In DNA form, the CDR3 reads TGTGCCAGCAGTTTATGGAGACTAGCGGGAGGGCAAAACATTCAGTACTTC. It translates to CASSLWRLAGGQNIQYF. The chain has TRBV28 and TRBJ2-4; 14 bases fit TRBD2. CDR3 length: 17 amino acids. J lost 5 bases, V lost 0 bases, and 3 bases had no gene match. Germline assignment: CDR1 MDHEN and CDR2 SYDVKM. The whole variable domain, filled in from reference TRBV28 and TRBJ2-4, reads DVKVTQSSRYLVKRTGEKVFLECVQDMDHENMFWYRQDPGLGLRLIYFSYDVKMKEKGDIPEGYSVSREKKERFSLILESASTNQTSMYLCASSLWRLAGGQNIQYFGAGTRLSVL.

A few counts support this clonotype. This chain uses TRBV5-4 with TRBJ2-1, with TRBD1 identical over 9 bases. This CDR3 is 16 amino acids long. Germline trimming cut 0 bases from V and 6 bases from J; bases unmatched to any gene: 7. Germline V gene sequence: CDR1 SGHNT, CDR2 YYREEE (reference sequence). The CDR3 reads CASSLDLGQGGNEQFF. In DNA, the CDR3 is TGTGCCAGCAGCTTGGATTTGGGACAGGGTGGCAATGAGCAGTTCTTC.

In its sample, this clonotype was seen a few times. The gene calls are TRBV10-3 and TRBJ1-4; D remains unclear. Trimming pared 0 bases from V and 3 bases from J, leaving 5 bases between. The germline V gene has CDR1 ENHRY and CDR2 SYGVKD. There are 14 residues in the CDR3. The CDR3 DNA is TGTGCCATCAGTGAGTCCGGCCCTAATGAAAAACTGTTTTTT. Translating it yields CAISESGPNEKLFF.

This clonotype was counted ten times or more. The chain is built from TRBV11-2 and TRBJ2-7, with D possibly being TRBD1 (5 bases). This CDR3 comprises 14 residues. The V end was cut by 5 bases, the J end by 6 bases, with 17 bases between. Germline assignment: CDR1 SGHAT and CDR2 FQNNGV. CDR3 sequence (DNA): TGTGCCAGCAGCCCTAACGCTGTCACAGGCGAGCAGTACTTC. Encoded protein: CASSPNAVTGEQYF.

V and J are TRBV5-8 and TRBJ1-5, with D possibly matching TRBD1 (5 bases). This CDR3 region has 15 residues. Germline-derived CDR1 and CDR2 are SGHTS and YDEGEE. Trimming took off 0 bases at V and 4 bases at J, with 11 bases between the two ends. CDR3 nucleotides: TGTGCCAGCAGCTTGGGGACGGAGGGGAATCAGCCCCAGCATTTT. Encoded protein: CASSLGTEGNQPQHF.

This chain links TRBV18 with TRBJ2-5, with a possible D match to TRBD2 (5 bases). The CDR3 has 16 residues. Trimming took 2 bases from V and 5 from J, leaving 18 bases between them. CDR1 and CDR2 from the germline V gene are KGHSH and LQKENI. CDR3 loop: CASSPGQADVGETQYF. CDR3 in DNA: TGTGCCAGCTCACCAGGGCAAGCGGACGTCGGGGAGACCCAGTACTTC.

In this sample, this clonotype turned up many times. The genes are TRBV28 and TRBJ2-5, with a weak D call TRBD2 (6 bases). The V and J ends lost 4 bases and 4 bases respectively, with 16 bases between them. The CDR3 extends over 15 amino acids. Germline CDR1 is MDHEN and CDR2 is SYDVKM. The CDR3 DNA reads TGTGCCAGCAGTTCGACGGGGGAGGATAGAGAGACCCAGTACTTC. As protein: CASSSTGEDRETQYF. The full variable domain, completed using reference TRBV28 and TRBJ2-5, is DVKVTQSSRYLVKRTGEKVFLECVQDMDHENMFWYRQDPGLGLRLIYFSYDVKMKEKGDIPEGYSVSREKKERFSLILESASTNQTSMYLCASSSTGEDRETQYFGPGTRLLVL.

The table lists this clonotype with many counts. The V gene is TRBV7-8, the J gene TRBJ2-5, with D perhaps matching TRBD2 (5 bases). CDR1 is SGHVS and CDR2 is FQNEAQ in the germline V gene. V lost 6 bases to trimming and J lost 4 bases, with 15 bases between them. The CDR3 covers 14 residues. The CDR3: CASSRTRSGETQYF. DNA for the CDR3: TGTGCCAGCAGTCGTACTAGAAGTGGAGAGACCCAGTACTTC.

This clonotype showed up just a few times. The V and J genes are TRBV7-9 and TRBJ1-2, with a tentative D call TRBD1 (6 bases). CDR1 SEHNR and CDR2 FQNEAQ come from the germline V gene (reference sequence). This CDR3 contains 14 residues. The V end was cut by 2 bases, the J end by 3 bases, with 10 bases between. CDR3 DNA sequence: TGTGCCAGCAGCTTACGGACAGACGACTATGGCTACACCTTC. Protein: CASSLRTDDYGYTF.

This chain joins TRBV14 and TRBJ2-5, with TRBD2 matching 7 bases. Trimming took 6 bases from V and 5 from J; bases not matched to a gene: 9. Germline V lookup: CDR1 SGHDN, CDR2 FVKESK. The CDR3 spans 14 residues. CDR3 bases: TGTGCCAGCAGTACAGCGGGAAATCGGGAGACCCAGTACTTC. This sequence encodes CASSTAGNRETQYF.

This clonotype was observed a handful of times. The V gene is TRBV7-2, the J gene TRBJ2-7; no firm D call. Trimming took 2 bases from V and 2 from J, leaving 13 bases between them. CDR3 length: 15 residues. The germline CDR1 and CDR2 sequences are SGHTA and FQGNSA. CDR3: CASSLSPPRAYEQYF. As DNA, the CDR3 is TGTGCCAGCAGCTTAAGCCCCCCAAGGGCCTACGAGCAGTACTTC.

This clonotype was counted at least ten times. The chain recombines TRBV20-1 with TRBJ2-3; the match to TRBD2 covers 7 bases. Germline CDR1 DFQATT, CDR2 SNEGSKA (reference sequence). CDR3 length: 14 amino acids. Germline trimming cut 6 bases from V and 4 bases from J; bases unmatched to any gene: 10. This CDR3 is CSAVGGGGADTQYF. The CDR3 DNA follows: TGCAGTGCGGTCGGTGGGGGAGGGGCAGATACGCAGTATTTT.

This clonotype was recorded at least ten times. V gene TRBV5-1 combines with J gene TRBJ2-1, with D uncertain. The CDR3 totals 16 residues. V shed 4 bases and J shed 2 bases, with 16 bases lying between them. Germline assignment: CDR1 SGHRS and CDR2 YFSETQ. The CDR3 nucleotides read TGCGCCAGCAGCCTCTCCCGTCCTCGGCCCTACAATGAGCAGTTCTTC. This translates into CASSLSRPRPYNEQFF.

This clonotype was found many times. This chain joins TRBV7-9 and TRBJ1-2, with no clear D. V was trimmed by 2 bases and J by 2 bases, leaving 0 bases between them. The germline V gene has CDR1 SEHNR and CDR2 FQNEAQ (reference sequence). The CDR3 contains 11 residues. CDR3 region: CASSLNYGYTF. The CDR3 region has the DNA TGTGCCAGCAGCTTAAACTATGGCTACACCTTC.

The chain joins TRBV5-1 to TRBJ2-7; D remains unclear. Germline V CDR1 and CDR2: SGHRS, YFSETQ. V gave up 1 base and J gave up 5 bases, with 7 bases separating them. The CDR3 is 12 residues long. CDR3 protein: CASSLTGDEQYF. The CDR3 DNA reads TGCGCCAGCAGCTTGACTGGAGACGAGCAGTACTTC.

This clonotype was seen repeatedly, ten times or more. V is TRBV10-3 and J is TRBJ2-6, with 8 positions matching TRBD2. J was trimmed by 0 bases and V by 7 bases; bases with no gene match: 5. The CDR3 loop spans 16 amino acids. Germline V gives CDR1 ENHRY, CDR2 SYGVKD. For the CDR3, the DNA is TGTGCCATCAAACCAAGCGGGAGCTCTGGGGCCAACGTCCTGACTTTC. Its translation is CAIKPSGSSGANVLTF.

This clonotype was counted many times. The chain is built from TRBV5-1 and TRBJ1-1, with D possibly TRBD1 on 6 matching bases. Germline loops: CDR1 SGHRS, CDR2 YFSETQ. The length of the CDR3 is 14 residues. V was shortened by 4 bases and J by 5 bases, with 15 bases between the two germline ends. The CDR3: CASSPPGVGTEAFF. Here the CDR3 DNA reads TGCGCCAGCAGCCCCCCAGGGGTGGGGACTGAAGCTTTCTTT.

This clonotype was picked up many times. V and J are TRBV5-6 and TRBJ2-7; 7 bases match TRBD2. Germline lookup yields CDR1 SGHDT and CDR2 YYEEEE. The junction had 5 bases not matched to a gene; V was cut back by 2 bases and J by 6 bases. CDR3 size: 13 residues. CDR3 residues: CASSFGTTFEQYF. DNA of the CDR3: TGTGCCAGCAGCTTTGGGACTACCTTCGAGCAGTACTTC.